This T cell receptor beta chain originates from a study of regulatory T cells in long-lasting Graves disease. This clonotype was observed at least ten times. Relying on iRepertoire HTBI primers and Arm-PCR of CDR3 regions, the team built TCR beta libraries. TCRdb analysed the multiplex PCR reads with MiXCR anew, one entry per CDR3 protein. The sample lists about 380,000 distinct CDR3 sequences, 15% occurring once. As to time point: newly diagnosed GD, antithyroid drugs for less than 3 months. The TCR library used RNA extracted from PBMCs. There are 17 residues in the CDR3. V was cut by 0 bases and J by 5 bases, with 17 bases left in between. The V gene's germline CDR1 is MGHRA and CDR2 YSYEKL.

The chain recombines TRBV4-1 with TRBJ1-5; possible D gene TRBD1, 5 bases. Here the sequenced sample was peripheral blood mononuclear cells (PBMCs), taken at new diagnosis, from a patient treated with antithyroid drugs. The source of this sequence is a female donor with Graves disease. The CDR3 nucleotides read TGCGCCAGCAGCCAAGATAGGTGGCGCAGGGAACATCAGCCCCAGCATTTT. Residues: CASSQDRWRREHQPQHF.